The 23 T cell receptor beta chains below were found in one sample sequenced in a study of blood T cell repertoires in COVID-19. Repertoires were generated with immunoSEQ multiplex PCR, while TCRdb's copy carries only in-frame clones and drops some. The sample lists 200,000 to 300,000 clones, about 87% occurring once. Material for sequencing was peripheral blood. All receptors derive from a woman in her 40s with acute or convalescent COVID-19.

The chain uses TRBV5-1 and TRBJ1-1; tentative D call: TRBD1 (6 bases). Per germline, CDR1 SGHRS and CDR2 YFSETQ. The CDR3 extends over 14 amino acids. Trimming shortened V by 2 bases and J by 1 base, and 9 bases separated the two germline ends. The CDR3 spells CASSFQGPNTEAFF. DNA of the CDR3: TGCGCCAGCAGCTTCCAGGGGCCGAACACTGAAGCTTTCTTT.

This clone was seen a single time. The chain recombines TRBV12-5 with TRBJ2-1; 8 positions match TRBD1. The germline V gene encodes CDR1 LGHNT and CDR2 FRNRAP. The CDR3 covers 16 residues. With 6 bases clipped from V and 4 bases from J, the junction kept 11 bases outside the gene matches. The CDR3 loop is CASGNRLQGVYNEQFF. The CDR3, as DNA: TGTGCTAGTGGCAATCGGCTACAGGGGGTATACAATGAGCAGTTCTTC.

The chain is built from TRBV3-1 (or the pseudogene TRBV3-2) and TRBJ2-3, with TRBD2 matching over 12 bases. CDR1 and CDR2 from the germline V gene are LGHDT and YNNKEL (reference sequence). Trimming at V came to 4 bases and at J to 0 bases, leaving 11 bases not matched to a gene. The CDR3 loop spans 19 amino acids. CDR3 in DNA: TGTGCCAGCAGCCCAGGACTAGCGGGGAGACTCCGAAGCACAGATACGCAGTATTTT. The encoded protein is CASSPGLAGRLRSTDTQYF.

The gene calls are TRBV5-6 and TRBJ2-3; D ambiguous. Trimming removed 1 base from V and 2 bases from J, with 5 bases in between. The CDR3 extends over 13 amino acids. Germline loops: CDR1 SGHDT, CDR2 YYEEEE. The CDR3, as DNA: TGTGCCAGCAGCTTGTCAGACACAGATACGCAGTATTTT. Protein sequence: CASSLSDTDTQYF.

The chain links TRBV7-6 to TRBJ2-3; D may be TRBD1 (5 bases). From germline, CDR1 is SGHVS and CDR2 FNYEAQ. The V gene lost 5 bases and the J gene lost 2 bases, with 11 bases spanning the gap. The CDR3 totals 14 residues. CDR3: CASSAPTDTDTQYF. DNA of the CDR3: TGTGCCAGCAGCGCGCCGACAGACACAGATACGCAGTATTTT. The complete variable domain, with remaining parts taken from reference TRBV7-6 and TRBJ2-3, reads GAGVSQSPRYKVTKRGQDVALRCDPISGHVSLYWYRQALGQGPEFLTYFNYEAQQDKSGLPNDRFSAERPEGSISTLTIQRTEQRDSAMYRCASSAPTDTDTQYFGPGTRLTVL.

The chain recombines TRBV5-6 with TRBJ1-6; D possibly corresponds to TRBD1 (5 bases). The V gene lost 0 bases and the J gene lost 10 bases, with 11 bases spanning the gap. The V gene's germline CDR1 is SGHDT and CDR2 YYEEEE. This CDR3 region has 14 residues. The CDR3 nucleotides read TGTGCCAGCAGCTTGGCTCAGGGCGGATCACCCCTCCACTTT. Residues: CASSLAQGGSPLHF.

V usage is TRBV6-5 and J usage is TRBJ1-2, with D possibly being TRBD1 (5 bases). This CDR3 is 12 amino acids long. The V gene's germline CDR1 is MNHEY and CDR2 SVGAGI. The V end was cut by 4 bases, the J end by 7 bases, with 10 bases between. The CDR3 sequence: CASSFAGGGYTF. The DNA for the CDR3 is TGTGCCAGCAGTTTTGCGGGGGGTGGCTACACCTTC.

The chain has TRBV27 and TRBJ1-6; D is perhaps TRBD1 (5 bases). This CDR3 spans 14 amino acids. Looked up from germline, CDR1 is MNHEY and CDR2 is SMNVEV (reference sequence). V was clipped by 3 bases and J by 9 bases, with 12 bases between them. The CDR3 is CASSLGGVRSPLHF. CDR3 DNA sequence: TGTGCCAGCAGTTTGGGGGGAGTTCGTTCACCCCTCCACTTT.

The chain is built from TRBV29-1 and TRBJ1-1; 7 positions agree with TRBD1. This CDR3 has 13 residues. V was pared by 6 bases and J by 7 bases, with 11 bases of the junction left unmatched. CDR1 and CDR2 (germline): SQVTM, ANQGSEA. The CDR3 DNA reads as TGCAGCGTCTCCGGGACAGCCACTTTTGAAGCTTTCTTT. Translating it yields CSVSGTATFEAFF.

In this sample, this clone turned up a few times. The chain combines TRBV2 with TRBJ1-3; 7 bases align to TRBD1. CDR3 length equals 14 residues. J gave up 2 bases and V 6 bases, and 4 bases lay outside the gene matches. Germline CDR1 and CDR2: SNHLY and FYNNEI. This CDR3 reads CASRGTATGNTIYF. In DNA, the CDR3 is TGTGCCAGCAGGGGGACAGCTACTGGAAACACCATATATTTT. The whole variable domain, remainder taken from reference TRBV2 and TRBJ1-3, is EPEVTQTPSHQVTQMGQEVILRCVPISNHLYFYWYRQILGQKVEFLVSFYNNEISEKSEIFDDQFSVERPDGSNFTLKIRSTKLEDSAMYFCASRGTATGNTIYFGEGSWLTVV.

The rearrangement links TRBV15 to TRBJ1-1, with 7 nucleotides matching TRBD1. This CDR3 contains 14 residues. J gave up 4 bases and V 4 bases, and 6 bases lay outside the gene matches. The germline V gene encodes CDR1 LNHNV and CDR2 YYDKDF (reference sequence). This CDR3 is CATSTDREVTEAFF. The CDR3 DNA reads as TGTGCCACCAGCACTGACAGGGAGGTCACTGAAGCTTTCTTT.

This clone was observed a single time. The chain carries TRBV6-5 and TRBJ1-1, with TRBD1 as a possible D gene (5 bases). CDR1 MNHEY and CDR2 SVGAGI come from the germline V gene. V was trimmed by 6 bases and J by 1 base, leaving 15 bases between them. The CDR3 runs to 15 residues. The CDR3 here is CASRVPGGGNTEAFF. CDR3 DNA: TGTGCCAGCAGAGTTCCCGGGGGGGGGAACACTGAAGCTTTCTTT.

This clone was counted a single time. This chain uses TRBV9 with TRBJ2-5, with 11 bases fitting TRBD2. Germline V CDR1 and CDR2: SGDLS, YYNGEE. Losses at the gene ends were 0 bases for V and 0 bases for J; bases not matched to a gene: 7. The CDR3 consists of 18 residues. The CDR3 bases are TGTGCCAGCAGCGTAGTAGCTAGCGGGGGGCCCGACCAAGAGACCCAGTACTTC. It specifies CASSVVASGGPDQETQYF.

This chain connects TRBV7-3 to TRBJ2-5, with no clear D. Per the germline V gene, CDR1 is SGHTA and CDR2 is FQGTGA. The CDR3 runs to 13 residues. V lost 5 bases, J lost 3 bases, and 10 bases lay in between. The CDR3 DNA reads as TGTGCCAGCAGCGCCGGTCGAGAAGAGACCCAGTACTTC. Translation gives CASSAGREETQYF.

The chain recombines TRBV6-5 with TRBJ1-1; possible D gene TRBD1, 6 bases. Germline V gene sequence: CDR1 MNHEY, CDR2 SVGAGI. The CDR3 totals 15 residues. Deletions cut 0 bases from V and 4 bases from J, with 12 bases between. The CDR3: CASSYSGGTPTEAFF. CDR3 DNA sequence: TGTGCCAGCAGTTACTCGGGGGGGACACCCACTGAAGCTTTCTTT.

The CDR3 DNA reads as TGTGCCATCAGTGAAACGGGTTATAGCAATCAGCCCCAGCATTTT. Translated: CAISETGYSNQPQHF. This chain uses TRBV10-3 with TRBJ1-5, with D hard to call. The V end lost 3 bases, the J end lost 0 bases, and 9 bases lay between the germline ends. The germline CDR1 and CDR2 sequences are ENHRY and SYGVKD. The CDR3 loop spans 15 amino acids.

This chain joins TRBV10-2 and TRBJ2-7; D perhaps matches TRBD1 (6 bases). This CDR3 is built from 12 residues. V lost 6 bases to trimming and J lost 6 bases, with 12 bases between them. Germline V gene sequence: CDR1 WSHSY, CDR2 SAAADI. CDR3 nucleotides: TGCGCCAGCAGCGTCGAAGGGGGCGAGCAGTACGTC. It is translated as CASSVEGGEQYV.

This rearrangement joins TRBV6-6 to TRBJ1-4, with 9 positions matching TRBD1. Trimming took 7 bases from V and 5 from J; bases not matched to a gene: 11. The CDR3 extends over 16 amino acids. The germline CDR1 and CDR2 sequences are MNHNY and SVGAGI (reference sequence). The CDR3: CASTTWGGTGNEKLFF. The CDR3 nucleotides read TGTGCCAGCACCACCTGGGGTGGGACAGGGAATGAAAAACTGTTTTTT.

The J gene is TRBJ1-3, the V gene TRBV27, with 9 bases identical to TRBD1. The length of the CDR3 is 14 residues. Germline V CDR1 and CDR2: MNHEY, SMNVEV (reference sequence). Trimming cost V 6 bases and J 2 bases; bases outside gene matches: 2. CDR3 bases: TGTGCCAGCAGGACAGGGGGGGCTGGAAACACCATATATTTT. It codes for CASRTGGAGNTIYF.

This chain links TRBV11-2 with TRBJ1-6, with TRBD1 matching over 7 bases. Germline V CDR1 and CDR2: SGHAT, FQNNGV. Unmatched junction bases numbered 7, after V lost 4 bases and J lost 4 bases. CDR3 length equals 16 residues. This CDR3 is CASSSRDSVYNSPLHF. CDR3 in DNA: TGTGCCAGCAGCTCGCGGGACAGCGTATATAATTCACCCCTCCACTTT. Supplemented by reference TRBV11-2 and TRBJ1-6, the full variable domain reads EAGVAQSPRYKIIEKRQSVAFWCNPISGHATLYWYQQILGQGPKLLIQFQNNGVVDDSQLPKDRFSAERLKGVDSTLKIQPAKLEDSAVYLCASSSRDSVYNSPLHFGNGTRLTVT.

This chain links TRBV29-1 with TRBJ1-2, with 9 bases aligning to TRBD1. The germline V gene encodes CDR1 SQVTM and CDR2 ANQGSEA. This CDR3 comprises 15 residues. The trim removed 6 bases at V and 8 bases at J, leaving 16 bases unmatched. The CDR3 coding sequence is TGCAGCGTCTGGGAGGGGACCGGGACAGGGTTCGGCTACACCTTC. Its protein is CSVWEGTGTGFGYTF.

Here the CDR3 DNA reads TGCGCCAGCAGCTTCGATACGGGACTCACAGATACGCAGTATTTT. It codes for CASSFDTGLTDTQYF. The chain couples TRBV5-1 to TRBJ2-3; the D gene is possibly TRBD2 (6 bases). Germline assignment: CDR1 SGHRS and CDR2 YFSETQ. Between the trimmed V and J ends, which lost 2 bases and 2 bases, there was a span of 12 bases. CDR3 length: 15 residues.

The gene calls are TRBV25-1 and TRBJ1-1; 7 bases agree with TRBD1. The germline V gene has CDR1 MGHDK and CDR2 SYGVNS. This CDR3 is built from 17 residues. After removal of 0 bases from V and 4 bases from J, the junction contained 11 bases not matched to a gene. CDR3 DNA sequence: TGTGCCAGCAGTGAATATACTGCGACAGGGAGGAGCACTGAAGCTTTCTTT. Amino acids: CASSEYTATGRSTEAFF.